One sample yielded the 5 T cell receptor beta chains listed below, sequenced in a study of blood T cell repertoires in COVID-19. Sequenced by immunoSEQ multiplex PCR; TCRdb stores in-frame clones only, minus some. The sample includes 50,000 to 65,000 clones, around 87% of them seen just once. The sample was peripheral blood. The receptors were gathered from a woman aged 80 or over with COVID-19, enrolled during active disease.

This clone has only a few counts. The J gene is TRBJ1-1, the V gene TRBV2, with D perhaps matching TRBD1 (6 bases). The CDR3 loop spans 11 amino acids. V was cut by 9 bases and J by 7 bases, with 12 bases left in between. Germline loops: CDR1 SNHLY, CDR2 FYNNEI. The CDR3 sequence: CASNREDEAFF. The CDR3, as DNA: TGTGCCAGTAACAGGGAAGATGAAGCTTTCTTT.

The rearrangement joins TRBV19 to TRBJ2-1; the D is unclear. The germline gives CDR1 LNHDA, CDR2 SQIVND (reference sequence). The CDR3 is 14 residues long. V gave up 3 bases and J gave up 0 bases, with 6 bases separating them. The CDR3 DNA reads TGTGCCAGTAGTATGGCTGGCTCCTACAATGAGCAGTTCTTC. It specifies CASSMAGSYNEQFF.

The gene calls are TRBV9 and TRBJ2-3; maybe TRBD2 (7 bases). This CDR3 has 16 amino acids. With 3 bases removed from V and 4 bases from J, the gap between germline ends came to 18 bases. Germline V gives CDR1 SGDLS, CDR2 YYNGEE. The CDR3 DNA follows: TGTGCCAGCAGCGGACGGGGTCAGGGGAGGGCAGATACGCAGTATTTT. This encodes CASSGRGQGRADTQYF.

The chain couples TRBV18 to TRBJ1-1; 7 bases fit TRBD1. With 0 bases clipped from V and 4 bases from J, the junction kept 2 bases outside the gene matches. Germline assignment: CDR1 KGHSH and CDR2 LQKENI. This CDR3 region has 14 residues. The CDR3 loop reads CASSPPTGVTEAFF. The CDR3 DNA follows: TGTGCCAGCTCACCACCTACAGGGGTCACTGAAGCTTTCTTT.

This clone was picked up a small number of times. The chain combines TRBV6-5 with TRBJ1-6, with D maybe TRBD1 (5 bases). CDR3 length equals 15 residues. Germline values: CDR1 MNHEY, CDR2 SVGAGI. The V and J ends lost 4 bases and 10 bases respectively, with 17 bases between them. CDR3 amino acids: CASSSYRILRSPLHF. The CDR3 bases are TGTGCCAGCAGTTCATACAGGATTTTAAGATCACCCCTCCACTTT.